The T cell receptor (beta chain) under discussion was sequenced for a study of regulatory T cells in long-lasting Graves disease (dated by TCRdb to the early 2020s). Background on the whole study: In the newly diagnosed Graves' disease group, patients had been taking antithyroid drugs for less than 3 months. This study used TCR sequencing and RNA sequencing of peripheral blood to compare persistent Graves' disease patients against newly diagnosed Graves' disease patients. The study was conducted in China and was registered as a clinical trial. A total of approximately 35 samples were covered by TCR sequencing, comprising some 13 persistent and roughly 20 newly diagnosed Graves' disease patients.

This clonotype was picked up many times. The antigen it recognizes is unknown. The record has no base qualities; no much larger clone is one base away. Receptor amplification or capture employed multiplex PCR. The run used an Illumina HiSeq 4000. CDR3 regions were amplified by Arm-PCR with iRepertoire HTBI primers to construct TCR beta libraries. Before sequencing, the PCR products went through gel purification. In the authors' own workflow: A total of roughly 58 TRBV and 14 TRBJ segments were identified across samples and were used for gene usage analysis of CDR3 amino acid clonotypes. COPE and FqMerger were used to merge the filtered high-quality paired reads into contigs. BLAST was used to align contigs to IMGT TRBV, TRBD and TRBJ reference genes, and CDR3 was defined according to IMGT. Any clonotype with a frequency above 0.1% was counted as a highly expanded clone. Shannon entropy served as the measure of repertoire diversity, while the Gini coefficient captured V-J evenness. Public clonotypes were defined as clonotypes shared by more than one individual. TCRdb trimmed public reads at Q25 via fastp, called clones via MiXCR and kept in-frame beta chains. Entries that share a CDR3 protein sequence are merged under the most common genes and DNA. Here the V and J calls rest on TCRdb's processing, not on the authors' analysis. Present in this sample are 400,000 to 500,000 distinct CDR3 sequences, roughly 15% of which were seen just once. The ten most abundant clones make up roughly 10% of the sample.

Interpreted using the paper, the time point label stands for: newly diagnosed GD, antithyroid drugs for less than 3 months. RNA was extracted from PBMCs in TRIzol for both TCR sequencing and RNA sequencing. Graves' disease was diagnosed according to American Thyroid Association guidelines. Patients for the study were recruited at an endocrinology department in Xi'an, China. Each patient gave 7 to 9.5 milliliters of peripheral blood, collected in an EDTA anticoagulant tube. Ficoll Paque Plus density gradient separation was used to isolate PBMCs, and no further T cell sorting was performed. RNA quality was checked with an Agilent 2100 Bioanalyzer and agarose gel, and concentration with a NanoDrop 2000. Results the study describes overall, beyond this receptor: Persistent disease showed preferential use of TRBV28, TRBJ1-2 and TRBJ2-5, whereas newly diagnosed disease favored TRBV20-1 and TRBJ2-1. The authors noted that the small sample size was a limitation that may lower accuracy. Persistent patients shared more public clonotypes among themselves (approximately 2,500) than newly diagnosed patients did (roughly 910). The study examined only peripheral blood because the primary lesion, thyroid tissue, could not be accessed. Persistent Graves' disease patients showed lower TCR Shannon entropy and fewer highly expanded clones than newly diagnosed patients, suggesting clonal expansion. Sequencing and analysis were restricted to the TCR beta chain.

The V end loses 3 bases and the J end loses 0 bases, and a stretch of 2 bases separates them. CDR1 and CDR2 were assigned from the germline V gene (reference sequence) as DFQATT and SNEGSKA. Inclusive of the bounding cysteine and phenylalanine, the CDR3 is 11 residues long. The read is trimmed to its CDR3 DNA, 33 bases read in frame from base 1. This same sample was also part of a study on T cells in Graves' hyperthyroidism and ophthalmopathy. From that second study: Graves' hyperthyroidism was defined as stable when no progression to ophthalmopathy occurred over 18 months of follow-up. Hyperthyroidism patients were newly diagnosed, with disease duration under 2 months, and aged 18 to 65 years. Exclusion was applied to patients with uncontrolled infections, other autoimmune diseases, pregnancy or lactation. Diagnoses were established on the basis of clinical symptoms, serum thyroxine and TRAb, thyroid ultrasound, and orbital computed tomography. The first round of RT-PCR for the TCR CDR3 was performed with the HTBI primer set and the Qiagen OneStep RT-PCR kit. Blood samples also contained most of the expanded thyroid clonotypes (frequency above 0.001), which suggests that blood repertoires may reflect thyroid immune responses. A 13 V-J signature model separated ophthalmopathy from stable hyperthyroidism, with nearly 90% sensitivity and approximately 81% specificity in cross-validation and 80%/75% in testing. During validation, the model predicted progression to ophthalmopathy a median of about 5.9 months ahead of onset, with 60% to 71% sensitivity and 72% to 80% specificity. TCR V-J signatures able to tell the groups apart were searched for in a discovery cohort of around 95 patients, of whom over 40 had Graves' ophthalmopathy and 57 had stable Graves' hyperthyroidism. Prospective prediction of ophthalmopathy was tested in an independent validation cohort of under 20 hyperthyroidism patients and around 16 patients who later progressed to ophthalmopathy. The roughly 91 discovery patients were randomly divided into training and test sets at a 7:3 ratio. The study also compared thyroid tissue and blood T-cell repertoires from a handful of Graves' hyperthyroidism patients. Once sampling was done, hyperthyroidism patients were given methimazole at a starting dose of 30 mg daily, whereas ophthalmopathy patients were given high-dose intravenous methylprednisolone. A second multiplex PCR round built the libraries, followed by size selection and purification. The libraries were sequenced on an Illumina HiSeq2000 using paired-end 100 bp reads. Raw data were processed with SOAPnuke, discarding reads with adapters, uncalled bases, mean Phred below 15, or no exact constant-primer or identifier match. COPE v1.2.5 was used to merge high-quality paired reads, and clonotypes were defined as unique nucleotide sequences. MiTCR v1.1 was used to align clonotypes to the IMGT TRBV, TRBD and TRBJ reference segments. The analysis was restricted to V-J combinations with a frequency above 0.0001, which together covered about 99% of the repertoires. The TCS score was defined as F50 (clonal expansion) divided by E x V (chaos), with BLOSUM62-based TCRdist calculated between CDR3 peptides within each V-J. Welch's t-statistics and random forest reduced approximately 520 V-J features to around 14, which were used in a naive Bayes classifier (R e1071). Sample size was not statistically predetermined, and blinding of investigators to group allocation was not performed. TCR Vbeta CDR3 sequencing of some 140 peripheral blood samples (43 ophthalmopathy, 75 to 80 hyperthyroidism and approximately 17 progressor patients) is reported in the paper.

Sequences were derived from peripheral blood mononuclear cells (PBMCs), sampled at new diagnosis, from a patient treated with antithyroid drugs. This sequence originates from a woman aged 25 to 39 with Graves disease. Donor details come from another sample of the same person, matched by shared clones. The chain employs TRBV20-1 and TRBJ2-5, with no confident D gene call. Read as DNA, the sequence is TGCAGTGCTAGGGACCAAGAGACCCAGTACTTC. This codes for CSARDQETQYF.